The 20 T cell receptor beta chains listed next were all sequenced from one sample in a study of cytomegalovirus exposure and HLA in healthy donors. The PCR employed 60 Vbeta primers together with 13 Jbeta primers. Assay used: immunoSEQ multiplex PCR; TCRdb lists only in-frame clones, some missing. The data contain about 100,000 clones, 65% to 85% of them singletons. Sequenced input: PBMCs. The receptors were gathered from a young man in good health and CMV-seronegative.

The V gene is TRBV4-1, the J gene TRBJ1-5, with D perhaps matching TRBD1 (5 bases). Trimming left V 0 bases short and J 7 bases short, with 16 bases between. In germline, CDR1 is MGHRA, CDR2 YSYEKL. CDR3 length: 16 residues. CDR3 amino acids: CASSQEGWGVRQPQHF. For the CDR3, the DNA is TGCGCCAGCAGCCAAGAAGGTTGGGGGGTGAGGCAGCCCCAGCATTTT.

There are a few counts of this clone. The sample holds other DNA sequences that translate to the same CDR3. The V gene is TRBV6-4, the J gene TRBJ2-1; 13 positions agree with TRBD2. The CDR3 extends over 14 amino acids. The V and J ends lost 3 bases and 7 bases, in that order; junction bases with no gene match: 0. From germline, CDR1 is MRHNA and CDR2 SNTAGT. CDR3 DNA: TGTGCCAGCAGTGAACTAGCGGGAGGGAATGAGCAGTTCTTC. This gives the protein CASSELAGGNEQFF.

This clone was recorded once. The chain couples TRBV5-1 to TRBJ2-2; TRBD1 might be the D (5 bases). This CDR3 region has 14 residues. With 5 bases removed from V and 5 bases from J, the gap between germline ends came to 13 bases. In germline, CDR1 is SGHRS, CDR2 YFSETQ. The CDR3 is CASRGRESTGELFF. The CDR3, as DNA: TGCGCCAGCAGAGGCAGGGAATCGACCGGGGAGCTGTTTTTT. Full variable domain (rest looked up from reference TRBV5-1 and TRBJ2-2): KAGVTQTPRYLIKTRGQQVTLSCSPISGHRSVSWYQQTPGQGLQFLFEYFSETQRNKGNFPGRFSGRQFSNSRSEMNVSTLELGDSALYLCASRGRESTGELFFGEGSRLTVL.

This clone was recorded only once. V gene TRBV7-6 combines with J gene TRBJ2-7; 9 bases line up with TRBD1. The CDR3 totals 14 residues. V trimming: 5 bases; J trimming: 4 bases; junction bases outside the gene matches: 6. Per germline, CDR1 SGHVS and CDR2 FNYEAQ. Here the CDR3 DNA reads TGTGCCAGCAGCCCTTACAGGGGGCGGTACGAGCAGTACTTC. Its protein is CASSPYRGRYEQYF.

The chain links TRBV7-6 to TRBJ2-1; 8 positions match TRBD2. Germline lookup yields CDR1 SGHVS and CDR2 FNYEAQ. The V and J ends lost 6 bases and 8 bases, in that order; junction bases with no gene match: 12. The CDR3 spans 15 residues. CDR3 amino acids: CASRLTGGPKYEQFF. Written as DNA, the CDR3 is TGTGCCAGCAGGCTAACGGGGGGGCCTAAATATGAGCAGTTCTTC.

V and J are TRBV13 and TRBJ2-5; the match to TRBD2 covers 10 bases. The CDR3 loop spans 15 amino acids. Trimming took 3 bases from V and 5 from J; bases not matched to a gene: 6. Germline assignment: CDR1 PRHDT and CDR2 FYEKMQ (reference sequence). Written as DNA, the CDR3 is TGTGCCAGCAGCTTGGGAGAGCGGGAGGGGGAGACCCAGTACTTC. As protein: CASSLGEREGETQYF. The full variable domain, completed using reference TRBV13 and TRBJ2-5, is AAGVIQSPRHLIKEKRETATLKCYPIPRHDTVYWYQQGPGQDPQFLISFYEKMQSDKGSIPDRFSAQQFSDYHSELNMSSLELGDSALYFCASSLGEREGETQYFGPGTRLLVL.

This rearrangement joins TRBV29-1 to TRBJ2-3, with D possibly being TRBD2 (6 bases). This CDR3 has 13 amino acids. Trimming shortened V by 7 bases and J by 0 bases, and 11 bases separated the two germline ends. The germline CDR1 and CDR2 sequences are SQVTM and ANQGSEA. The CDR3 DNA reads as TGCAGCGGGGGACTGGCTAGCACAGATACGCAGTATTTT. Translated: CSGGLASTDTQYF.

CDR3 sequence: CASSQEGRESGYTF. CDR3 DNA sequence: TGTGCCAGCAGCCAAGAGGGGCGAGAGAGTGGCTACACCTTC. This chain connects TRBV4-2 to TRBJ1-2, with D perhaps matching TRBD1 (5 bases). This CDR3 comprises 14 residues. Germline CDR1 reads LGHNA; CDR2 reads YNFKEQ. Trimming removed 0 bases from V and 7 bases from J, with 12 bases in between.

This chain links TRBV4-1 with TRBJ2-3; possibly TRBD2 for D (5 bases). Germline V gene lookup returns CDR1 MGHRA and CDR2 YSYEKL. V dropped 0 bases and J dropped 4 bases, with 5 bases sitting between them. The CDR3 is 13 amino acids. The CDR3 DNA reads as TGCGCCAGCAGCCAAGAGGAGGCAGATACGCAGTATTTT. This gives the protein CASSQEEADTQYF.

The V and J genes are TRBV7-8 and TRBJ1-1; 9 nucleotides match TRBD1. The V gene end was trimmed by 3 bases and the J gene end by 11 bases; junction bases not matched to a gene: 7. This CDR3 has 13 residues. Germline V gene lookup returns CDR1 SGHVS and CDR2 FQNEAQ. The CDR3 sequence: CASSFAGTGRAFF. As DNA, the CDR3 is TGTGCCAGCAGCTTCGCCGGGACAGGGCGCGCTTTCTTT.

The V and J genes are TRBV9 and TRBJ2-7, with 10 bases that match TRBD1. The germline gives CDR1 SGDLS, CDR2 YYNGEE. V shed 0 bases and J 3 bases; nucleotides not matched to a gene: 3. This CDR3 comprises 15 residues. CDR3 in DNA: TGTGCCAGCAGCGTAGAGGGGACAGGGGTCTACGAGCAGTACTTC. Translating it yields CASSVEGTGVYEQYF. The full variable domain, its missing parts supplied by reference TRBV9 and TRBJ2-7, is DSGVTQTPKHLITATGQRVTLRCSPRSGDLSVYWYQQSLDQGLQFLIQYYNGEERAKGNILERFSAQQFPDLHSELNLSSLELGDSALYFCASSVEGTGVYEQYFGPGTRLTVT.

The chain couples TRBV9 to TRBJ2-2, with 8 bases fitting TRBD2. The V segment lost 6 bases and the J segment 5 bases; nucleotides outside the gene matches: 3. This CDR3 contains 13 residues. Germline V lookup: CDR1 SGDLS, CDR2 YYNGEE. The chain's CDR3 is CASTGGGTGELFF. DNA of the CDR3: TGTGCCAGCACCGGGGGGGGTACCGGGGAGCTGTTTTTT.

V is TRBV6-5 and J is TRBJ1-4; a weak D match, TRBD1 (5 bases). V lost 6 bases and J lost 7, with 15 bases in between. This CDR3 has 14 amino acids. The germline V gene encodes CDR1 MNHEY and CDR2 SVGAGI. Here the CDR3 reads CASSLGHKGEKLFF. CDR3 bases: TGTGCCAGCAGCCTCGGACATAAAGGTGAAAAACTGTTTTTT.

The rearrangement joins TRBV25-1 to TRBJ1-1; possible D gene TRBD1, 6 bases. CDR1 MGHDK and CDR2 SYGVNS come from the germline V gene. V lost 7 bases and J lost 4, with 19 bases in between. CDR3 length: 15 amino acids. The CDR3 loop is CASIINRVEGTEAFF. In DNA, the CDR3 is TGTGCCAGCATAATTAACAGGGTTGAGGGCACTGAAGCTTTCTTT.

The chain couples TRBV30 to TRBJ2-2; 7 bases match TRBD2. CDR3 length equals 15 residues. Looked up from germline, CDR1 is GTSNPN and CDR2 is SVGIG (reference sequence). After removal of 1 base from V and 6 bases from J, the junction contained 8 bases not matched to a gene. CDR3 residues: CAWSGARELSGELFF. DNA of the CDR3: TGTGCCTGGAGTGGGGCGCGGGAGCTTTCCGGGGAGCTGTTTTTT.

The J gene is TRBJ2-1, the V gene TRBV19; maybe TRBD2 (5 bases). The germline V gene encodes CDR1 LNHDA and CDR2 SQIVND (reference sequence). This CDR3 has 13 residues. V was pared by 1 base and J by 6 bases, with 7 bases between. In DNA form, the CDR3 reads TGTGCCAGTAGTATAGGAGCGGTCAATGAGCAGTTCTTC. Translating it yields CASSIGAVNEQFF.

The V gene is TRBV9, the J gene TRBJ2-7; no firm D call. The length of the CDR3 is 14 residues. Trimming took off 2 bases at V and 0 bases at J, with 9 bases between the two ends. Germline CDR1 reads SGDLS; CDR2 reads YYNGEE. The CDR3 region is CASSVSSGSYEQYF. Written as DNA, the CDR3 is TGTGCCAGCAGCGTTAGTTCTGGCTCCTACGAGCAGTACTTC.

The CDR3, as DNA: TGTGCCTGGGCTATTAGCGGGAGCGGTGAGACCCAGTACTTC. Protein sequence: CAWAISGSGETQYF. V gene TRBV30 combines with J gene TRBJ2-5; 9 bases fit TRBD2. The CDR3 is 14 amino acids. Germline values: CDR1 GTSNPN, CDR2 SVGIG (reference sequence). V shed 5 bases, J shed 5 bases, and the junction held 9 bases outside the gene matches.

Remarks on this clone: This sample includes further DNA sequences coding for the same CDR3. The genes are TRBV29-1 and TRBJ2-7; tentative D call: TRBD2 (5 bases). Trimming took off 4 bases at V and 0 bases at J, with 7 bases between the two ends. The CDR3 spans 12 residues. From germline, CDR1 is SQVTM and CDR2 ANQGSEA. The CDR3 sequence is CSVVGSSYEQYF. Here the CDR3 DNA reads TGCAGCGTTGTGGGGAGCTCCTACGAGCAGTACTTC.

The V gene is TRBV10-1, the J gene TRBJ1-5; D possibly corresponds to TRBD1 (6 bases). Germline V gene lookup returns CDR1 WNHNN and CDR2 SYGVQD (reference sequence). CDR3 length: 14 amino acids. With 6 bases removed from V and 9 bases from J, the gap between germline ends came to 18 bases. The CDR3 bases are TGCGCCAGCAGCCCCACAGGGAACGGTCGGCCCCAGCATTTT. This sequence encodes CASSPTGNGRPQHF.